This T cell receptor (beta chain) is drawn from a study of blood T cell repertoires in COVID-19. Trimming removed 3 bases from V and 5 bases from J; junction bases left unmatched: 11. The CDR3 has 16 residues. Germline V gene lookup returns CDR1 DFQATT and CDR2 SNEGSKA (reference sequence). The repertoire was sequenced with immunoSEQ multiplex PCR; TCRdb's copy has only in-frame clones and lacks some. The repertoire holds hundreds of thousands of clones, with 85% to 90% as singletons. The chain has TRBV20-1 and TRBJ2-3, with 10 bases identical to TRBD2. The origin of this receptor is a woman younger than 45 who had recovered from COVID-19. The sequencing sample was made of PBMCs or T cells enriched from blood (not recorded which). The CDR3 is CSASLASGSPGDTQYF. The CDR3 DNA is TGCAGTGCTAGTTTGGCTAGCGGGAGTCCTGGAGATACGCAGTATTTT.